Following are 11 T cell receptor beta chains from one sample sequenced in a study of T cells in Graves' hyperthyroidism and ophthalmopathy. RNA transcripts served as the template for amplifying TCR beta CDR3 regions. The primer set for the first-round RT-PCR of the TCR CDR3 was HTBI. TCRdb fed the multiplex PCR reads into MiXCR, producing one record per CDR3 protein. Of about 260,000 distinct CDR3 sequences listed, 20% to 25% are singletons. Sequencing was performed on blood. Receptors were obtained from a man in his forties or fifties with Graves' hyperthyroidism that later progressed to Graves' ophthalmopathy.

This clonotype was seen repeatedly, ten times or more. The CDR3 spells CASSLLRRRNTGELFF. CDR3 nucleotides: TGTGCCAGCAGCTTATTACGGCGACGGAACACCGGGGAGCTGTTTTTT. The chain employs TRBV7-2 and TRBJ2-2; no definite D call. The CDR3 runs to 16 residues. CDR1 and CDR2 (germline): SGHTA, FQGNSA. Trimming took 2 bases from V and 1 from J, leaving 11 bases between them.

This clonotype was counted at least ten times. The CDR3 DNA is TGCACCCTACGGCGGCTGAACACTGAAGCTTTCTTT. Its translation: CTLRRLNTEAFF. The V gene is TRBV29-1, the J gene TRBJ1-1; D ambiguous. This CDR3 region has 12 residues. Germline V gene sequence: CDR1 SQVTM, CDR2 ANQGSEA.

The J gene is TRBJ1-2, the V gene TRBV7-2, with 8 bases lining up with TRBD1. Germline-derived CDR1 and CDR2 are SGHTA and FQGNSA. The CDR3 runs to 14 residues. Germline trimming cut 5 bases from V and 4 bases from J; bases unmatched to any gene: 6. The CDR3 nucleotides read TGTGCCAGCAGCATTGGACAGGGAACCTATGGCTACACCTTC. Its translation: CASSIGQGTYGYTF. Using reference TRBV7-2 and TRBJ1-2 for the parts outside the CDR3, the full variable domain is GAGVSQSPSNKVTEKGKDVELRCDPISGHTALYWYRQSLGQGLEFLIYFQGNSAPDKSGLPSDRFSAERTGGSVSTLTIQRTQQEDSAVYLCASSIGQGTYGYTFGSGTRLTVV.

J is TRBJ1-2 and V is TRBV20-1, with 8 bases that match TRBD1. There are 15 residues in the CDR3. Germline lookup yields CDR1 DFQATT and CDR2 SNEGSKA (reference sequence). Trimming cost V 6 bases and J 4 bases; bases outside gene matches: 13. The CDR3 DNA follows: TGCAGTGCGTTTCCCAATGCCGGGACAGGCTATGGCTACACCTTC. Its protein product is CSAFPNAGTGYGYTF.

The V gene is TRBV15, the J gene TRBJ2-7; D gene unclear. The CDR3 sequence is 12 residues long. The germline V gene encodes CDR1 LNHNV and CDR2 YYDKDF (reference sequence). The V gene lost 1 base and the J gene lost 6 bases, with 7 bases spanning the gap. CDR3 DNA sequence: TGTGCCACCAGCAGAGTTGGCCTCGAGCAGTACTTC. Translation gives CATSRVGLEQYF.

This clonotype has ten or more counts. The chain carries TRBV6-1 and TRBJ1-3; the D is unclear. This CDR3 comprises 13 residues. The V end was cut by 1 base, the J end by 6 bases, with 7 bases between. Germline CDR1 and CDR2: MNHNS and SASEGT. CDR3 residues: CASSEGPANTIYF. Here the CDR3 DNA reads TGTGCCAGCAGTGAAGGACCCGCAAACACCATATATTTT.

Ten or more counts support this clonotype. The CDR3 protein is CSAREPFQETQYF. DNA for the CDR3: TGCAGTGCTAGAGAACCTTTCCAAGAGACCCAGTACTTC. This chain joins TRBV20-1 and TRBJ2-5; no reliable D call. The CDR3 runs to 13 residues. V lost 0 bases, J lost 1 base, and 6 bases lay in between. The germline gives CDR1 DFQATT, CDR2 SNEGSKA (reference sequence).

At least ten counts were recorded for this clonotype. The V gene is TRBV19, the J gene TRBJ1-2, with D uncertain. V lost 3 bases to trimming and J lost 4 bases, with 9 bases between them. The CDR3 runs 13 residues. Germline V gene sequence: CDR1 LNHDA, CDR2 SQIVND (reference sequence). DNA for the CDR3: TGTGCCAGTAGTATTTCGGCAGCCTATGGCTACACCTTC. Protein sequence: CASSISAAYGYTF.

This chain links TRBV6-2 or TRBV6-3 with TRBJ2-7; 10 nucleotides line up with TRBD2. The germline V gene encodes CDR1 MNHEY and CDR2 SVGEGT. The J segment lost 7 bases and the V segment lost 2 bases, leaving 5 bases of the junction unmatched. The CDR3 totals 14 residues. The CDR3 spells CASSYTSGMREQYF. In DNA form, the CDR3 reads TGTGCCAGCAGTTACACTAGCGGGATGCGGGAGCAGTACTTC.

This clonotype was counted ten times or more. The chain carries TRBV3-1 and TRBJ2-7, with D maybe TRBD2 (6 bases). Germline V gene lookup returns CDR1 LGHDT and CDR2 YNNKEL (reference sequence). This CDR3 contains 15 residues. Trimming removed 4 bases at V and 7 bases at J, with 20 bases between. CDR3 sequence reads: CASSLRASERLEQYF. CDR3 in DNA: TGTGCCAGCAGCCTGAGGGCTAGCGAGCGGTTAGAGCAGTACTTC.

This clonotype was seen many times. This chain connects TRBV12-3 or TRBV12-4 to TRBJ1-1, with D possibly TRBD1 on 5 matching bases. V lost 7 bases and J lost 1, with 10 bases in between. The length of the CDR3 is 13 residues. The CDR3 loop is CASTTGGNTEAFF. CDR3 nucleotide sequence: TGTGCCAGCACCACCGGGGGGAACACTGAAGCTTTCTTT.